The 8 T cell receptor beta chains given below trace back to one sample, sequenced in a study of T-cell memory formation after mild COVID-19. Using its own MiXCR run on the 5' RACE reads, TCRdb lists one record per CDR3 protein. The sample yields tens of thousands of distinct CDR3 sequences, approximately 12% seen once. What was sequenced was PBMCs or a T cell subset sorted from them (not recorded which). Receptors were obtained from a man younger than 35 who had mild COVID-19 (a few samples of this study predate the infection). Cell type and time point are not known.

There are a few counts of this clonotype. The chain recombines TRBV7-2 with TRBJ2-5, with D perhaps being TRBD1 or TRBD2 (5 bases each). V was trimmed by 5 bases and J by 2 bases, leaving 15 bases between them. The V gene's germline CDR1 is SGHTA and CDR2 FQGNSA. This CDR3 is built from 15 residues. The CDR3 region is CASSISGTSQETQYF. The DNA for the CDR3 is TGTGCCAGCAGCATATCCGGGACGTCTCAAGAGACCCAGTACTTC.

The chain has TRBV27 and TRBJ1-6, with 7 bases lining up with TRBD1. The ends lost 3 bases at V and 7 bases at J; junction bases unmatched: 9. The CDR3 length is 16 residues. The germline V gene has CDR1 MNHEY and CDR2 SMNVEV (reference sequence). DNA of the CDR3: TGTGCCAGCAGTTTGTCGTCAGGGGGAGGAAATTCACCCCTCCACTTT. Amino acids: CASSLSSGGGNSPLHF.

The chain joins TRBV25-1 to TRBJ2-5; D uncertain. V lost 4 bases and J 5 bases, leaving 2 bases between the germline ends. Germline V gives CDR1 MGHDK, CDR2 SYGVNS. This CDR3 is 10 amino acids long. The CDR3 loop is CASSGETQYF. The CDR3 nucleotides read TGTGCCAGCAGTGGGGAGACCCAGTACTTC.

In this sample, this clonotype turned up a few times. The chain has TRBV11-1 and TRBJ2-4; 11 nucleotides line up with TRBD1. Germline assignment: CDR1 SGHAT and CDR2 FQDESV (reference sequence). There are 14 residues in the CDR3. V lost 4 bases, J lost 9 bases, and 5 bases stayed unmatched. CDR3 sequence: CASSSRTGGVIQYF. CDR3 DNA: TGTGCCAGCAGCTCCAGGACAGGGGGCGTCATTCAGTACTTC.

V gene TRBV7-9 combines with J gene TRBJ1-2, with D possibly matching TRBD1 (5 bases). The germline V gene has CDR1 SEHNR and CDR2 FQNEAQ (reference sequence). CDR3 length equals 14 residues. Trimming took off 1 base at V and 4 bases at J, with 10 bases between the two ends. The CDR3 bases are TGTGCCAGCAGCTTAGGGGGGGTTATCTATGGCTACACCTTC. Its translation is CASSLGGVIYGYTF. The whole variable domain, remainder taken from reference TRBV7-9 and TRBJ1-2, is DTGVSQNPRHKITKRGQNVTFRCDPISEHNRLYWYRQTLGQGPEFLTYFQNEAQLEKSRLLSDRFSAERPKGSFSTLEIQRTEQGDSAMYLCASSLGGVIYGYTFGSGTRLTVV.

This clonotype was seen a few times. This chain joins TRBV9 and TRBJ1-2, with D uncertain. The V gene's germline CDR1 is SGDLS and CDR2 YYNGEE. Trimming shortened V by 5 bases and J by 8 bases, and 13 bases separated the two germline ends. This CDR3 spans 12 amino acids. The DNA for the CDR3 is TGTGCCAGCAGTCCCGACCTGGGGGGCTACACCTTC. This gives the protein CASSPDLGGYTF. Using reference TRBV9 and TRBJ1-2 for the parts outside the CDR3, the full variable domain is DSGVTQTPKHLITATGQRVTLRCSPRSGDLSVYWYQQSLDQGLQFLIQYYNGEERAKGNILERFSAQQFPDLHSELNLSSLELGDSALYFCASSPDLGGYTFGSGTRLTVV.

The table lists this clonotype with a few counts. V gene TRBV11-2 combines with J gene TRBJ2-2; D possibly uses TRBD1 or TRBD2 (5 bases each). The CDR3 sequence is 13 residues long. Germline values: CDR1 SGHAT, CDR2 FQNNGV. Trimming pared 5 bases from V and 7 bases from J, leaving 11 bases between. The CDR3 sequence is CASSQRDRGELFF. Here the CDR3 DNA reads TGTGCCAGCAGCCAACGGGACCGCGGGGAGCTGTTTTTT.

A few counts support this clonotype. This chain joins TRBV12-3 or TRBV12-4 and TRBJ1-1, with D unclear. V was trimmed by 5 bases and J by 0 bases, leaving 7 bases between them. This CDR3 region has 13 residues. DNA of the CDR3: TGTGCCAGCAGTCCCCAGATGAACACTGAAGCTTTCTTT. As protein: CASSPQMNTEAFF.